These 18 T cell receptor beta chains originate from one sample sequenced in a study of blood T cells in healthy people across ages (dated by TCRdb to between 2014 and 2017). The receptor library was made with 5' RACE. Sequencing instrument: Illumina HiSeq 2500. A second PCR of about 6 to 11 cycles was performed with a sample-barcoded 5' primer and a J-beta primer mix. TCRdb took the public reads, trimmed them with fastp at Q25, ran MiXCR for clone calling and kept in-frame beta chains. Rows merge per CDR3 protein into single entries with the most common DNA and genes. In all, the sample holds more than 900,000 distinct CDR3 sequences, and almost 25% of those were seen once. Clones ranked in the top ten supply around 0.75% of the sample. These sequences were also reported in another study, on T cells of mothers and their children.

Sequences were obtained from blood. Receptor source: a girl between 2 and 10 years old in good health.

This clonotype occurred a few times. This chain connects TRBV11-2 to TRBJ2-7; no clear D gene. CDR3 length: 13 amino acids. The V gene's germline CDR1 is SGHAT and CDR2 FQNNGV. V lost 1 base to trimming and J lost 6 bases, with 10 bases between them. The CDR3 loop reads CASSLGPTPEQYF. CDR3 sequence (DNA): TGTGCCAGCAGCTTAGGGCCCACACCCGAGCAGTACTTC.

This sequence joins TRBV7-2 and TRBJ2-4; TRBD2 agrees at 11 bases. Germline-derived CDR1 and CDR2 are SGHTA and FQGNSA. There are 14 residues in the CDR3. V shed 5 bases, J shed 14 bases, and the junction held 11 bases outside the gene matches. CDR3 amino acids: CASSPGLAEPSEYF. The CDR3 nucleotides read TGTGCCAGCAGCCCGGGACTAGCGGAACCTTCGGAGTACTTC. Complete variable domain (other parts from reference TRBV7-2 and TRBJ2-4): GAGVSQSPSNKVTEKGKDVELRCDPISGHTALYWYRQSLGQGLEFLIYFQGNSAPDKSGLPSDRFSAERTGGSVSTLTIQRTQQEDSAVYLCASSPGLAEPSEYFGAGTRLSVL.

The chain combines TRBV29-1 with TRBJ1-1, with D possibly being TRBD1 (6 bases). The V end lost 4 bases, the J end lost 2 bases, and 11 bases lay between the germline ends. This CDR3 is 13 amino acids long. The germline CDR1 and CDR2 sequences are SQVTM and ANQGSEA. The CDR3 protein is CSVVQGTNTEAFF. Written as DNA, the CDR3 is TGCAGCGTTGTTCAGGGGACTAACACTGAAGCTTTCTTT. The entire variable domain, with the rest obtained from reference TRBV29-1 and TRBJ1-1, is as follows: SAVISQKPSRDICQRGTSLTIQCQVDSQVTMMFWYRQQPGQSLTLIATANQGSEATYESGFVIDKFPISRPNLTFSTLTVSNMSPEDSSIYLCSVVQGTNTEAFFGQGTRLTVV.

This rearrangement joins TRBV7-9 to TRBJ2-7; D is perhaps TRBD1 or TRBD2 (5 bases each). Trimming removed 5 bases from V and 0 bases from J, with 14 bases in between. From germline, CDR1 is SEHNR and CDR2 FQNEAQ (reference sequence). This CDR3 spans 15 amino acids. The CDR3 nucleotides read TGTGCCAGCAGCCCAATCGGGGCGATCTCCTACGAGCAGTACTTC. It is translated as CASSPIGAISYEQYF.

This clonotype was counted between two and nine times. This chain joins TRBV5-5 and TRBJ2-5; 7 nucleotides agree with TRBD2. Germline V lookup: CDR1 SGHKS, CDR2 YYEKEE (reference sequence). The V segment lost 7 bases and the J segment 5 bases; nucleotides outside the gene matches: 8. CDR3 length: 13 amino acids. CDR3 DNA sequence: TGTGCCAGCGACAGCGGGACCTGGGAGACCCAGTACTTC. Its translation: CASDSGTWETQYF.

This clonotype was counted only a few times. As DNA, the CDR3 is TGCGCCAGCAGCCAAGAAGGACTAGCGATGGATGAGCAGTTCTTC. This codes for CASSQEGLAMDEQFF. This sequence joins TRBV4-1 and TRBJ2-1, with 9 bases identical to TRBD2. The germline CDR1 and CDR2 sequences are MGHRA and YSYEKL. Trimming removed 0 bases from V and 8 bases from J; junction bases left unmatched: 5. The CDR3 is made up of 15 amino acids.

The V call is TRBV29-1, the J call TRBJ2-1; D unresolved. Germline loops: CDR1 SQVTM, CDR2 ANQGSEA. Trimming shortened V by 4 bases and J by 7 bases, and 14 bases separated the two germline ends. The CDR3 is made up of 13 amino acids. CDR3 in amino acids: CSVALMASNEQFF. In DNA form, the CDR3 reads TGCAGCGTTGCTTTAATGGCTTCGAATGAGCAGTTCTTC.

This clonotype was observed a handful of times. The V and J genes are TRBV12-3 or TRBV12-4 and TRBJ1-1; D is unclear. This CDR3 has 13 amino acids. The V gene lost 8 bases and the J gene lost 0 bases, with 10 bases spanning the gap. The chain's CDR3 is CASGDNLNTEAFF. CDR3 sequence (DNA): TGTGCCAGCGGCGATAACTTGAACACTGAAGCTTTCTTT.

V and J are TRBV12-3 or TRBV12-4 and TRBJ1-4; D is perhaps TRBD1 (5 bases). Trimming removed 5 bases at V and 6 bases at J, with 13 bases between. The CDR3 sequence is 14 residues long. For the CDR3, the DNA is TGTGCCAGCAGTCCCCAGGGTCGGGATGAAAAACTGTTTTTT. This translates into CASSPQGRDEKLFF.

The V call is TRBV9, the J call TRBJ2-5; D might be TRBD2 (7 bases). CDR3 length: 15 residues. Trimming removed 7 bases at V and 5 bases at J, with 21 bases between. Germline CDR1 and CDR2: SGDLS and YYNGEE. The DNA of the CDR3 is TGTGCCAGCGCCTCCGAGGGGGGGGGTTTCGAGACCCAGTACTTC. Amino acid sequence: CASASEGGGFETQYF.

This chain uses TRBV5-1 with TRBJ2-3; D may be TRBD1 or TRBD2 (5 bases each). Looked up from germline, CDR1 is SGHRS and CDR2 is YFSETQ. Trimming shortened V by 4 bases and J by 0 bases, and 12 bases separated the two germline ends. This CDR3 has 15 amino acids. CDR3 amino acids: CASSQEGSSTDTQYF. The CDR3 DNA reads TGCGCCAGCAGCCAAGAGGGGTCTAGCACAGATACGCAGTATTTT. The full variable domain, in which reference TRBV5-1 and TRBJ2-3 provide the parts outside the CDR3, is KAGVTQTPRYLIKTRGQQVTLSCSPISGHRSVSWYQQTPGQGLQFLFEYFSETQRNKGNFPGRFSGRQFSNSRSEMNVSTLELGDSALYLCASSQEGSSTDTQYFGPGTRLTVL.

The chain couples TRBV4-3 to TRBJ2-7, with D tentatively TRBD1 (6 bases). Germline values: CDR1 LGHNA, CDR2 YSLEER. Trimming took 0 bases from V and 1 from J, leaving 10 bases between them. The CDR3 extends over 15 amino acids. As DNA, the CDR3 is TGCGCCAGCAGCCAAGATCAGGACAGTTCCTACGAGCAGTACTTC. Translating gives CASSQDQDSSYEQYF.

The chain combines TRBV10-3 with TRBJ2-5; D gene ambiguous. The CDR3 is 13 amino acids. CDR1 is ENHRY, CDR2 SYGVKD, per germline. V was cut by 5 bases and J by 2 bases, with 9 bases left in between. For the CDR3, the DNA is TGTGCCATCAGTCGCCTGGCGCAAGAGACCCAGTACTTC. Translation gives CAISRLAQETQYF.

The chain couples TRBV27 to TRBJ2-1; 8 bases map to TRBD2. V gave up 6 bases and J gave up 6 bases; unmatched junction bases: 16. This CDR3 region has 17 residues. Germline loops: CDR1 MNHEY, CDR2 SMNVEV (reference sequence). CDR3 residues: CASRKLTGGPFSNEQFF. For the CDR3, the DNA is TGTGCCAGCAGAAAACTGACGGGAGGGCCCTTTTCCAATGAGCAGTTCTTC.

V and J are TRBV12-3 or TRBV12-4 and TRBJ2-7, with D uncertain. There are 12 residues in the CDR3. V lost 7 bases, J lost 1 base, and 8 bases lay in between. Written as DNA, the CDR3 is TGTGCCAGCAACCTAGGGTCCTACGAGCAGTACTTC. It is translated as CASNLGSYEQYF.

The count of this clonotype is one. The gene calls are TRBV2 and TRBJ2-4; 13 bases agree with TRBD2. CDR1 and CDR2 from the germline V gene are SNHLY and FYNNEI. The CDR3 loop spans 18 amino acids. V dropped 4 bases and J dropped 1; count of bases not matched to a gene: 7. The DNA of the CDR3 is TGTGCCAGCAGTGGGACTAGCGGGGGAGCGGAGGCCAAAAACATTCAGTACTTC. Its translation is CASSGTSGGAEAKNIQYF.

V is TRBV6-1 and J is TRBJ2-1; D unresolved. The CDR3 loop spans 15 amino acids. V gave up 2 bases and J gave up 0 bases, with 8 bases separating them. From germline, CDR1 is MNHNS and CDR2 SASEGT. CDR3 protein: CASSEQRNSYNEQFF. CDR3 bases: TGTGCCAGCAGTGAACAGAGGAACTCCTACAATGAGCAGTTCTTC.

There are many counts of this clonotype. CDR3 DNA sequence: TGTGCCAGCAGTCCCTACAGGGGTTACGAGCAGTACTTC. Its translation is CASSPYRGYEQYF. The chain combines TRBV27 with TRBJ2-7, with TRBD1 matching over 7 bases. CDR1 and CDR2 (germline): MNHEY, SMNVEV (reference sequence). V shed 5 bases and J 4 bases; nucleotides not matched to a gene: 5. The CDR3 contains 13 residues.